This TCR beta chain was captured by sequencing in a study of shared clonotypes between healthy human individuals. Study-level findings and limits: Clonotype sharing across donors was expected to vary with sequencing depth. Naive CD4 clonotype sharing across a handful of donors was about 5%. Rarefaction showed sorted-subset sequencing was incomplete despite large depth.

Into CD45RA+ naive and CD45RA-negative memory subsets, the CD4+ cells were split. CDR3 length: 12 amino acids. V lost 2 bases and J lost 2, with 4 bases in between. Germline V lookup: CDR1 SGHTA, CDR2 FQGNSA. Sequencing used immunoSEQ multiplex PCR; TCRdb keeps in-frame clones, though not all of them. The profile shows millions of clones, over 85% of them singletons. Of note for this clone: Its antigen is unknown.

V gene TRBV7-2 combines with J gene TRBJ2-7; unclear D gene. This TCR was recovered from a young man in good health. Sequencing used naive CD4+ T cells sorted from blood. Subset reported: CD45RA+ positively selected. The CDR3 loop is CASSLKPYEQYF. The CDR3 coding sequence is TGTGCCAGCAGCTTAAAACCCTACGAGCAGTACTTC.